The rows below give T cell receptor beta chains drawn from one sample of a study of T cell repertoires in cytomegalovirus infection. Their antigen targets remain unknown. TCRdb passed the reads through MiXCR, listing each CDR3 protein once. The sample carries about a million distinct CDR3 sequences, roughly 30% recorded once. Sequences were derived from cultured CD8+ T cells from PBMCs, sampled from culture after CMV antigen stimulation. The source is a human donor in good health (CMV status not recorded). Some clones in this sample may be carry-over from other donors' samples. CDR3s include the opening cysteine and the closing phenylalanine or tryptophan. Fields, in order: clone size, V gene, D gene, J gene, CDR3 protein, CDR3 DNA. A D gene is named only where the DNA matches it firmly. Clone size appears in some rows only: once, few, many, or a class for an expanded clone.

few	TRBV5-6	TRBD2	TRBJ2-3	CASSLVGLAASTDTQYF	TGTGCCAGCAGCTTGGTGGGACTAGCGGCTAGCACAGATACGCAGTATTTT
few	TRBV6-1	NA	TRBJ1-1	CAIRGGVGGTEAFF	TGTGCCATCCGCGGGGGGGTGGGGGGTACTGAAGCTTTCTTT
NA	TRBV20-1	TRBD1	TRBJ1-1	CSAPAGQGRAEAFF	TGCAGTGCGCCCGCAGGACAGGGTAGGGCTGAAGCTTTCTTT
few	TRBV7-9	NA	TRBJ2-7	CASSLEGHREQYF	TGTGCCAGCAGCTTAGAGGGACACAGGGAGCAGTACTTC
few	TRBV5-4	NA	TRBJ1-3	CASSWGPGETLSGNTIYF	TGTGCCAGCAGCTGGGGCCCGGGGGAGACACTCTCTGGAAACACCATATATTTT
NA	TRBV12-3/TRBV12-4	NA	TRBJ1-3	CASSFMGDRDTLSSGNTIYF	TGTGCCAGCAGTTTTATGGGAGATCGGGACACACTCTCCTCTGGAAACACCATATATTTT
few	TRBV6-2/TRBV6-3	NA	TRBJ1-5	CASSFRASLGVRDSNQPQHF	TGTGCCAGCAGTTTTCGCGCAAGTCTGGGCGTTCGGGATAGCAATCAGCCCCAGCATTTT
NA	TRBV7-9	TRBD2	TRBJ2-5	CAYRLGGGETQYF	TGTGCCTACCGACTTGGCGGGGGAGAGACCCAGTACTTC
many	TRBV10-3	TRBD2	TRBJ2-7	CAIRSKEAGVAYEQYF	TGTGCCATCAGGAGTAAAGAAGCGGGGGTGGCCTACGAGCAGTACTTC
few	TRBV12-3/TRBV12-4	TRBD1	TRBJ2-7	CASSSRDRNPTGVYEQYF	TGTGCCAGCAGTTCCCGGGACAGGAATCCCACGGGGGTCTACGAGCAGTACTTC
NA	TRBV27	NA	TRBJ2-3	CASIGQSDTQYF	TGTGCCAGCATCGGACAGTCAGATACGCAGTATTTT
NA	TRBV2	TRBD2	TRBJ2-1	CASRGLAAGNEQFF	TGTGCCAGCAGGGGACTAGCGGCAGGCAATGAGCAGTTCTTC
NA	TRBV7-3	NA	TRBJ2-2	CASSLTFGYTGELFF	TGTGCCAGCAGCTTAACGTTCGGGTACACCGGGGAGCTGTTTTTT
NA	TRBV20-1	NA	TRBJ1-2	CSARPRQDPNYGYTF	TGCAGTGCTAGACCTCGCCAGGATCCTAACTATGGCTACACCTTC
NA	TRBV2	NA	TRBJ2-1	CASSPPDRPTYNEQFF	TGTGCCAGCAGTCCGCCCGACAGACCAACCTACAATGAGCAGTTCTTC
NA	TRBV15	TRBD2	TRBJ2-7	CATSRVAGNNEQYF	TGTGCCACCAGCAGAGTAGCGGGTAACAACGAGCAGTACTTC
many	TRBV7-9	NA	TRBJ1-4	CASSSRDGGLNEKLFF	TGTGCCAGCAGCTCGAGGGACGGCGGATTGAATGAAAAACTGTTTTTT
NA	TRBV19	NA	TRBJ2-1	CASTNEQYPSYNKQFF	TGTGCCAGTACCAATGAACAGTACCCCTCCTACAATAAGCAGTTCTTC
NA	TRBV29-1	TRBD1	TRBJ1-2	CSVEGGQAPYGYTF	TGCAGCGTTGAAGGGGGACAGGCCCCCTATGGCTACACCTTC
many	TRBV6-9	TRBD2	TRBJ2-1	CASSYEETSVYNEQFF	TGTGCCAGCAGTTATGAGGAAACTAGCGTTTACAATGAGCAGTTCTTC
few	TRBV27	TRBD2	TRBJ2-5	CASWGGETQYF	TGTGCCTCTTGGGGGGGGGAGACCCAGTACTTC
NA	TRBV24-1	NA	TRBJ2-1	CATSDFGESHFF	TGTGCCACCAGTGATTTTGGGGAATCGCACTTCTTC
many	TRBV12-3/TRBV12-4	NA	TRBJ2-1	CASSLEGVSYNEQFF	TGTGCCAGCAGTTTAGAAGGGGTTTCCTACAATGAGCAGTTCTTC
NA	TRBV27	NA	TRBJ1-2	CANSSSWGEKAYGYTF	TGTGCCAACAGTTCGTCATGGGGGGAAAAAGCCTATGGCTACACCTTC
NA	TRBV6-2/TRBV6-3	NA	TRBJ1-6	CASSYSLGAYNSPLHF	TGTGCCAGCAGTTACTCGCTCGGGGCCTATAATTCACCCCTCCACTTT
NA	TRBV29-1	TRBD1	TRBJ2-3	CSVMTGARTDTQYF	TGCAGCGTGATGACAGGGGCCAGGACAGATACGCAGTATTTT
NA	TRBV6-8	NA	TRBJ2-5	CASTHAGFQETQYF	TGTGCCAGCACTCACGCCGGGTTCCAAGAGACCCAGTACTTC
few	TRBV6-1	NA	TRBJ2-2	CASISRTTGELFF	TGTGCCAGCATCTCCCGGACCACCGGGGAGCTGTTTTTT
NA	TRBV20-1	NA	TRBJ1-1	CSANAPGGLWTFF	TGCAGTGCCAATGCACCGGGGGGACTGTGGACTTTCTTT
few	TRBV10-3	TRBD1	TRBJ1-1	CAISGGQGEAFF	TGTGCCATCAGTGGGGGACAGGGGGAAGCTTTCTTT
many	TRBV7-2	NA	TRBJ2-1	CASSLSGNTYNEQFF	TGTGCCAGCAGCTTATCAGGGAACACCTACAATGAGCAGTTCTTC
NA	TRBV27	NA	TRBJ2-7	CASSFSYGSYEQYF	TGTGCCAGCAGTTTTTCGTACGGATCCTACGAGCAGTACTTC
NA	TRBV25-1	TRBD1	TRBJ1-5	CASSEWGTGNQPQHF	TGTGCCAGCAGTGAATGGGGGACAGGCAATCAGCCCCAGCATTTT
NA	TRBV20-1	NA	TRBJ2-2	CSARDPLGLGELFF	TGCAGTGCTAGAGATCCCTTAGGCCTCGGGGAGCTGTTTTTT
NA	TRBV7-9	NA	TRBJ1-2	CTSSLEFTYGYTF	TGTACCAGCAGCTTAGAATTCACTTATGGCTACACCTTC
many	TRBV7-8	NA	TRBJ1-6	CASSWNRQKLNSPLHF	TGTGCCAGCAGCTGGAACCGACAGAAGCTTAATTCACCCCTCCACTTT
NA	TRBV19	NA	TRBJ2-5	CATPKETQYF	TGTGCCACCCCAAAAGAGACCCAGTACTTC
NA	TRBV4-1	NA	TRBJ2-2	CASSRQWNTGELFF	TGCGCCAGCAGCAGACAATGGAACACCGGGGAGCTGTTTTTT
NA	TRBV27	TRBD2	TRBJ2-5	CASRPLERGAQETQYF	TGTGCCAGCAGGCCCTTGGAGCGGGGGGCTCAAGAGACCCAGTACTTC
NA	TRBV4-1	NA	TRBJ2-7	CASSLQVFMEDLSPYEQYF	TGCGCCAGCAGCCTCCAAGTCTTTATGGAGGACTTAAGCCCCTACGAGCAGTACTTC
NA	TRBV27	NA	TRBJ1-1	CVSSSSLVTEAFF	TGTGTCAGCAGTTCCTCACTAGTCACTGAAGCTTTCTTT